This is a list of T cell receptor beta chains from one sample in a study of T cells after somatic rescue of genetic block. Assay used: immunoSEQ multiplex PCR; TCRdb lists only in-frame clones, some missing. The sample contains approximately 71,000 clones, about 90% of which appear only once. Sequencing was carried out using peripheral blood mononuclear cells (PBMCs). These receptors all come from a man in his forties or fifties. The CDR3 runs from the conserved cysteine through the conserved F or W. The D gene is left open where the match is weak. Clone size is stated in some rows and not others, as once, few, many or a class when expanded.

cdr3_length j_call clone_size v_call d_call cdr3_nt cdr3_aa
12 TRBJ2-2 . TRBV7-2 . TGTGCCAGCAGCGCCCCCCCCGGGGAGCTGTTTTTT CASSAPPGELFF
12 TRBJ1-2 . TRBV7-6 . TGTGCCAGCAGCTCGGGACTCTATGGCTACACCTTC CASSSGLYGYTF
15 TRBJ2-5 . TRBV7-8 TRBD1 TGTGCCAGCAGCCCGAAGGACAGGGGGCCCAAGACCCAGTACTTC CASSPKDRGPKTQYF
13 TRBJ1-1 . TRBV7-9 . TGTGCCAGCAGCCCCGGGTGGAACACTGAAGCTTTCTTT CASSPGWNTEAFF
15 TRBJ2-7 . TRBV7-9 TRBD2 TGTGCCAGCAGCTTAGTTGCGGGAGTTGGGCACGAGCAGTACTTC CASSLVAGVGHEQYF
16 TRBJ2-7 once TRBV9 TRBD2 TGTGCCAGCAGCGTAGGACTAGCGGGCAATCCCTTGGAGCAGTACTTC CASSVGLAGNPLEQYF
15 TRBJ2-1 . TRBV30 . TGTGCCTGGGGTTCATCCCGGGACGGCTACAATGAGCAGTTCTTC CAWGSSRDGYNEQFF
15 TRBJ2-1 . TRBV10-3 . TGTGCCATCAGCCAGTTCGGGAGCTCCTACAATGAGCAGTTCTTC CAISQFGSSYNEQFF
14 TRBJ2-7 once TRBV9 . TGTGCCAGCAGCCCCGGCGTTGGCTCCTACGAGCAGTACTTC CASSPGVGSYEQYF
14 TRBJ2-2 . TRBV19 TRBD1 TGTGCCAGTAGTAGACAGGGTGACACCGGGGAGCTGTTTTTT CASSRQGDTGELFF
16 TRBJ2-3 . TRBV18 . TGTGCCAGCTCACCTGGGGCACTCTTTAGCACAGATACGCAGTATTTT CASSPGALFSTDTQYF
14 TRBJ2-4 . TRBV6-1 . TGTGCCAGCAGTAAGGAGGGGGGCGGGAACATTCAGTACTTC CASSKEGGGNIQYF
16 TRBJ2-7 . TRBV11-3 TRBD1 TGTGCCAGCAGCAGAGAGACAGGGGAAGGGGCCTACGAGCAGTACTTC CASSRETGEGAYEQYF
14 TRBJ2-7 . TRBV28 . TGTGCCAGCAGTCCCTCTCGAGGATCCTACGAGCAGTACTTC CASSPSRGSYEQYF
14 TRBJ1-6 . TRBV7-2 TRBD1 TGTGCCAGCAGACCGACAGGGGGCGGCTCACCCCTCCACTTT CASRPTGGGSPLHF
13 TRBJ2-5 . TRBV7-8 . TGTGCCAGCAGCGTGATGAGGGGGGAGACCCAGTACTTC CASSVMRGETQYF
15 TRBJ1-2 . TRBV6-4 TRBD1 TGTGCCAGCAGCCAGGACAGGGCCGCTTCTTTTGGCTACACCTTC CASSQDRAASFGYTF
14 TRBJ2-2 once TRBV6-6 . TGTGCCAGCAGTTACTCGTTGCAGGGGGGGGAGCTGTTTTTT CASSYSLQGGELFF
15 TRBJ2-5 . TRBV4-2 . TGTGCCAGCAGCAACCGGGACATGGAGGCAGAGACCCAGTACTTC CASSNRDMEAETQYF
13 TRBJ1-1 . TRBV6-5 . TGTGCCAGCAGTTATTTGGGGAACACTGAAGCTTTCTTT CASSYLGNTEAFF
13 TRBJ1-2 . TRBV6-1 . TGTGCCAGCAGTGAATTTTCGGGCTCTGGCTACACCTTC CASSEFSGSGYTF
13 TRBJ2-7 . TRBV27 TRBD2 TGTGCCAGCAGCCCCCCGGGGGGCTACGAGCAGTACTTC CASSPPGGYEQYF
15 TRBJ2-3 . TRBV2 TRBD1 TGTGCCGTACACACCGGGACAGGGGGCTTGGATACGCAGTATTTT CAVHTGTGGLDTQYF
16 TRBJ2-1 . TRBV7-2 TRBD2 TGTGCCAGCAGCAACGTAGCGGGAGCCACCTACAATGAGCAGTTCTTC CASSNVAGATYNEQFF
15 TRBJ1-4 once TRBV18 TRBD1 TGTGCCAGCTCATCTGGCAGGGGGCCTAATGAAAAACTGTTTTTT CASSSGRGPNEKLFF
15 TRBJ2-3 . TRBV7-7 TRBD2 TGTGCTAGCAGCCCAATAGCGGGGACCACAGATACGCAGTATTTT CASSPIAGTTDTQYF
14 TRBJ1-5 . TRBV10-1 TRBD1 TGCGCCAGCAGTGAGGTACAGGGGGGTCAGCCCCAGCATTTT CASSEVQGGQPQHF
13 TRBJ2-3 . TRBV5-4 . TGTGCCAGCAGCTTGGGCCTAGCTGATACGCAGTATTTT CASSLGLADTQYF
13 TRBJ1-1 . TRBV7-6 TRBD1 TGTGCCAGCAGCTCCCAATGGACAGGACAAGCTTTCTTT CASSSQWTGQAFF
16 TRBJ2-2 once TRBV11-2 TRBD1 TGTGCCAGCAGCTACCTTCAGGGGGTTAACACCGGGGAGCTGTTTTTT CASSYLQGVNTGELFF
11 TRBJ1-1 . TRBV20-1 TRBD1 TGCAGTGCCCTAGGACAGGTGAAAGCTTTCTTT CSALGQVKAFF
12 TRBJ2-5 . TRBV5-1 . TGCGCCAGCAGCTTAGCCCCGGGGGAGCAGTACTTC CASSLAPGEQYF
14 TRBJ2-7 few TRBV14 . TGTGCCAGCAGCCAAGAGTGGGGGTCCGGCGAGCAGTACTTC CASSQEWGSGEQYF
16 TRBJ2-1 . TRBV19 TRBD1 TGTGCCAGTAGTCCCAGACAGGGGCACTCCTACAATGAGCAGTTCTTC CASSPRQGHSYNEQFF
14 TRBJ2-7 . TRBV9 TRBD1 TGTGCCAGCAGCCCGGACAGGGGGTCCTACGAGCAGTACTTC CASSPDRGSYEQYF
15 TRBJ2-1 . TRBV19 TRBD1 TGTGCCAGTAGCCTCCGGACAGGGGGATGGAATGAGCAGTTCTTC CASSLRTGGWNEQFF
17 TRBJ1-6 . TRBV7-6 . TGTGCCAGCAGCTTAGCGCCTAAGAGCTCCTATAATTCACCCCTCCACTTT CASSLAPKSSYNSPLHF
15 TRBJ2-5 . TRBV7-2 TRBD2 TGTGCCAGCAGCTTCGGACTAGCTCTTAGCGGGTCCCAGTACTTC CASSFGLALSGSQYF
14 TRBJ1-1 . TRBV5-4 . TGTGCCAGCGAAGGACAAAACGGGAACACTGAAGCTTTCTTT CASEGQNGNTEAFF
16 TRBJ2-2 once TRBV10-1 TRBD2 TGCGCCAGCAGCTCCGGACTAGCGGGAAGGACCGGGGAGCTGTTTTTT CASSSGLAGRTGELFF
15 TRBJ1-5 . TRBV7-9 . TGTGCCAGCAGCTTAGCGGGCGGGATCAATCAGCCCCAGCATTTT CASSLAGGINQPQHF
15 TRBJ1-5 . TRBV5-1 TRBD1 TGCGCCAGCAGCTCGGGGACAGGGGGCCATCAGCCCCAGCATTTT CASSSGTGGHQPQHF
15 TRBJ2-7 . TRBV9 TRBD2 TGTGCCAGCAGTTCGGGACTAGGGGGCTCCTACGAGCAGTACTTC CASSSGLGGSYEQYF
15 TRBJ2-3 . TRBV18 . TGTGCCAGCTCAACCTACAGGGCTAGCACAGATACGCAGTATTTT CASSTYRASTDTQYF
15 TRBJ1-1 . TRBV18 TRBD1 TGTGCCAGCTCAGCGCAGGGACAGATAAACACTGAAGCTTTCTTT CASSAQGQINTEAFF
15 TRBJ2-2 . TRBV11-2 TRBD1 TGTGCCAGCACTTTGGGACAGGGGAACACCGGGGAGCTGTTTTTT CASTLGQGNTGELFF
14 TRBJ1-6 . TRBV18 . TGTGCCAGCTCACCACCGGTTGGTAATTCACCCCTCCACTTT CASSPPVGNSPLHF
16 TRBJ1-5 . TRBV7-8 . TGTGCCAGCAGCTTCGGGACAATAGGGACCAATCAGCCCCAGCATTTT CASSFGTIGTNQPQHF
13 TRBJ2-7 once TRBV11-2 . TGTGCCAGCAGCCCGACAGCGTTCTACGAGCAGTACTTC CASSPTAFYEQYF
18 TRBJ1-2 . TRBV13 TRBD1 TGTGCCAGCAGCCTATCCCCACTGGGCGGCCAGGGGGCGGGCGGCTACACCTTC CASSLSPLGGQGAGGYTF
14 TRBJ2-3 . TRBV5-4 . TGTGCCAGCAGCTTGGCTGGGGCGGCAGATACGCAGTATTTT CASSLAGAADTQYF
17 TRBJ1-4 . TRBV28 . TGTGCCAGCAGCTCCGTGTTGGGAGGGGCGCTCGATGAAAAACTGTTTTTT CASSSVLGGALDEKLFF
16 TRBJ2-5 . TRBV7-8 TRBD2 TGTGCCAGCAGCTTACCGACTAGCGGGGTGTCAGAGACCCAGTACTTC CASSLPTSGVSETQYF